The sequence of this T cell receptor beta chain was determined in a study of spatial heterogeneity in lung cancer. CDR1 is SGHAT, CDR2 FQNNGV, per germline. Trimming removed 5 bases from V and 0 bases from J; junction bases left unmatched: 3. The CDR3 loop spans 15 amino acids. Stated time point: sample taken at primary tumor resection. The input material, whole RNA from tumor, nontumor lung or frozen PBMC, was sequenced unsorted. This clonotype came up a few times. From the 5' RACE reads, TCRdb called clonotypes with MiXCR, one entry per CDR3 protein. The table includes 43,000 or so distinct CDR3 sequences, approximately 6.8% detected once.

The chain employs TRBV11-2 and TRBJ2-2; 7 bases align to TRBD1. This receptor was taken from a female donor with early-stage non-small cell lung cancer. The specimen was PBMCs, collected at surgery. In DNA form, the CDR3 reads TGTGCCAGCAGCAAGGGGGCCGCGAACACCGGGGAGCTGTTTTTT. Translating it yields CASSKGAANTGELFF.